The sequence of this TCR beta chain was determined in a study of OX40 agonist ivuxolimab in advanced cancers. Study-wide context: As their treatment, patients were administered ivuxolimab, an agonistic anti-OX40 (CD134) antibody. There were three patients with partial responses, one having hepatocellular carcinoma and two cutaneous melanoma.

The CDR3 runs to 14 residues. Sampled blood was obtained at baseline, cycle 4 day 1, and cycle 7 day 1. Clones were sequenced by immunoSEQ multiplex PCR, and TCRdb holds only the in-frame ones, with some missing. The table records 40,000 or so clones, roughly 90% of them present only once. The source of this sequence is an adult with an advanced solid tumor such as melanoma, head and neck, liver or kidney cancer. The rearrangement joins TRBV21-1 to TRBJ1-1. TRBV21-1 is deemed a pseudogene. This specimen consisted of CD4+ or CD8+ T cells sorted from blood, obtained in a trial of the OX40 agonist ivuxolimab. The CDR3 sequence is CASSPSRGGTEAFF. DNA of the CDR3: TGTGCCAGCAGCCCCTCCAGGGGAGGGACTGAAGCTTTCTTT.